This TCR beta chain was found in a study of T-cell reconstitution after alpha-beta-depleted transplantation in children. Unique molecular identifiers were used to barcode this TCRbeta library. TCRdb reprocessed the PCR reads with MiXCR, giving one entry per CDR3 protein. The sample holds around 490,000 distinct CDR3 sequences, about an eighth seen once. The CDR3 covers 12 residues. Per the germline V gene, CDR1 is SQVTM and CDR2 is ANQGSEA. With V trimmed by 7 bases and J by 1 base, 3 bases remained unmatched. Regarding this clonotype: Its target is unknown.

The study's findings and limits: Several hundred rapidly expanded clones from non-depleted graft cells reportedly supplied alpha-beta T cells about two months post-transplant. The study traced high day-60 TCRbeta diversity in some patients to surviving recipient T cells and thymic progenitors.

Here the sequenced sample was PBMCs, mostly from graft donor cells, taken 180 days after TCRalphabeta/CD19-depleted stem cell transplant. V is TRBV29-1 and J is TRBJ1-1, with 7 bases lining up with TRBD1. The receptor's source is a female patient between 2 and 15 years old who had a stem cell transplant for aplastic anemia, so the T cells may come from the graft donor. The CDR3 reads CSGHRGNTEAFF. The CDR3, as DNA: TGCAGCGGGCACAGGGGGAACACTGAAGCTTTCTTT. Drawing the rest from reference TRBV29-1 and TRBJ1-1, the complete variable domain is SAVISQKPSRDICQRGTSLTIQCQVDSQVTMMFWYRQQPGQSLTLIATANQGSEATYESGFVIDKFPISRPNLTFSTLTVSNMSPEDSSIYLCSGHRGNTEAFFGQGTRLTVV.